The 10 T cell receptor beta chains below come from one sample, sequenced in a study of blood T cells in healthy people across ages. The second PCR ran about 6 to 11 cycles with a sample-barcoded 5' primer and J-beta primers. TCRdb re-called the 5' RACE reads with MiXCR, one entry per CDR3 protein. In the table there are some 1.4 million distinct CDR3 sequences, about 40% of which are singletons. Material: blood. The receptors shown here come from a young woman in good health.

This chain joins TRBV20-1 and TRBJ1-1, with a possible D match to TRBD1 (6 bases). Germline values: CDR1 DFQATT, CDR2 SNEGSKA (reference sequence). The V gene lost 6 bases and the J gene lost 1 base, with 18 bases spanning the gap. The CDR3 has 15 residues. This CDR3 reads CSASRAGAENTEAFF. Here the CDR3 DNA reads TGCAGTGCGAGTCGCGCGGGGGCGGAGAACACTGAAGCTTTCTTT.

The chain combines TRBV19 with TRBJ2-6; TRBD1 agrees at 7 bases. V lost 5 bases, J lost 5 bases, and 15 bases stayed unmatched. CDR3 length: 18 amino acids. CDR1 and CDR2 (germline): LNHDA, SQIVND (reference sequence). The CDR3 region has the DNA TGTGCCAGTAGTTCTGAAGACAGGGCGCCACTGAGGGCCAACGTCCTGACTTTC. Residues: CASSSEDRAPLRANVLTF.

This chain uses TRBV4-2 with TRBJ2-5; tentatively, D is TRBD1 or TRBD2 (5 bases each). The CDR3 covers 16 residues. From germline, CDR1 is LGHNA and CDR2 YNFKEQ. Trimming took 1 base from V and 3 from J, leaving 15 bases between them. The CDR3 protein is CASSQGLSGQKETQYF. The CDR3 nucleotides are TGTGCCAGCAGCCAAGGTCTCTCGGGGCAAAAAGAGACCCAGTACTTC.

J is TRBJ1-4 and V is TRBV2; perhaps TRBD1 as D (5 bases). The CDR3 contains 13 residues. V lost 9 bases to trimming and J lost 2 bases, with 10 bases between them. Germline V gene lookup returns CDR1 SNHLY and CDR2 FYNNEI. As DNA, the CDR3 is TGTGCCAGGGGGGACGGTACTAATGAAAAACTGTTTTTT. Translating gives CARGDGTNEKLFF. The full variable domain, completed using reference TRBV2 and TRBJ1-4, is EPEVTQTPSHQVTQMGQEVILRCVPISNHLYFYWYRQILGQKVEFLVSFYNNEISEKSEIFDDQFSVERPDGSNFTLKIRSTKLEDSAMYFCARGDGTNEKLFFGSGTQLSVL.

This clonotype has only one observation. This chain joins TRBV28 and TRBJ1-1; 7 nucleotides align to TRBD1. Germline lookup yields CDR1 MDHEN and CDR2 SYDVKM. The CDR3 sequence is 15 residues long. The junction had 6 bases not matched to a gene; V was cut back by 5 bases and J by 0 bases. DNA for the CDR3: TGTGCCAGCAGTAGAACAGGGGCCTTGAACACTGAAGCTTTCTTT. This codes for CASSRTGALNTEAFF.

The chain has TRBV7-2 and TRBJ2-1; D unclear. CDR3 size: 15 residues. V was clipped by 1 base and J by 6 bases, with 13 bases between them. Per germline, CDR1 SGHTA and CDR2 FQGNSA. CDR3 DNA sequence: TGTGCCAGCAGCTTAGTGGACGACCCTGCCAATGAGCAGTTCTTC. It codes for CASSLVDDPANEQFF.

This clonotype was found a few times. CDR3 region: CASSLGQGTRTQYF. The CDR3 nucleotides are TGTGCCAGCAGTTTGGGTCAGGGGACCAGGACCCAGTACTTC. The chain recombines TRBV12-3 or TRBV12-4 with TRBJ2-5; the D gene is possibly TRBD1 (6 bases). V shed 3 bases and J shed 7 bases, with 15 bases lying between them. The CDR3 loop spans 14 amino acids.

This clonotype was recorded a few times. This chain joins TRBV20-1 and TRBJ2-1; TRBD2 matches at 8 bases. The CDR3 contains 16 residues. The junction had 12 bases not matched to a gene; V was cut back by 1 base and J by 7 bases. Germline CDR1 reads DFQATT; CDR2 reads SNEGSKA (reference sequence). The CDR3, as DNA: TGCAGTGCTAGAGGTGCGGGAGGAGGGTATGGTAATGAGCAGTTCTTC. Translating it yields CSARGAGGGYGNEQFF.

The V and J genes are TRBV20-1 and TRBJ1-2, with D possibly being TRBD1 (5 bases). V was shortened by 7 bases and J by 4 bases, with 10 bases between the two germline ends. Germline CDR1 DFQATT, CDR2 SNEGSKA (reference sequence). The CDR3 length is 11 residues. The CDR3 nucleotides read TGCAGTGTTAAAGGGGTCTATGGCTACACCTTC. This encodes CSVKGVYGYTF.

The chain links TRBV4-1 to TRBJ2-4; weak D call: TRBD2 (5 bases). This CDR3 comprises 14 residues. Germline CDR1 MGHRA, CDR2 YSYEKL. V dropped 2 bases and J dropped 13 bases, with 18 bases sitting between them. The CDR3 loop is CASSQPGESYKQYF. As DNA, the CDR3 is TGCGCCAGCAGCCAACCCGGGGAATCTTACAAGCAGTACTTC.